What follows are 30 T cell receptor beta chains derived from one specimen sequenced in a study of blood T cell repertoires in COVID-19 (dated by TCRdb to the early 2020s). Library prep was done by the immunoSEQ multiplex PCR assay. The clones in this table, taken by TCRdb from immuneACCESS, are in-frame only. Not every clone is retained; where verified, under half of the shortfall comes from an unresolved V gene, and the cause of the rest is unknown. This sample is represented by some 61,000 clones; roughly nine tenths of them were singletons. Of the sample, about 1.5% falls within the top ten clones. Sequencing input: peripheral blood. The receptors come from a man aged 55 to 69 with acute or convalescent COVID-19.

V usage is TRBV25-1 and J usage is TRBJ1-5; D ambiguous. This CDR3 is built from 12 residues. Germline CDR1 reads MGHDK; CDR2 reads SYGVNS. Deletions cut 4 bases from V and 6 bases from J, with 7 bases between. The CDR3 loop is CASSAGFQPQHF. CDR3 DNA sequence: TGTGCCAGCAGTGCGGGGTTTCAGCCCCAGCATTTT.

This clone has only a few counts. The sample carries other DNA sequences with the same CDR3. CDR3 coding DNA: TGTGCCATCGCCGGGGCAACTAATGAAAAACTGTTTTTT. Amino acids: CAIAGATNEKLFF. The chain couples TRBV10-3 to TRBJ1-4; D is uncertain. Trimming removed 8 bases from V and 0 bases from J, with 7 bases in between. CDR1 is ENHRY and CDR2 is SYGVKD in the germline V gene. This CDR3 contains 13 residues.

The chain recombines TRBV6-5 with TRBJ2-7; possibly TRBD2 for D (5 bases). Germline values: CDR1 MNHEY, CDR2 SVGAGI. The CDR3 has 15 amino acids. Trimming took off 7 bases at V and 3 bases at J, with 19 bases between the two ends. The CDR3 DNA reads TGTGCCAGCACCCCTACTACGGGGAGAATCTACGAGCAGTACTTC. It translates to CASTPTTGRIYEQYF.

The chain links TRBV7-2 to TRBJ1-2; TRBD1 aligns across 10 bases. The CDR3 is 17 amino acids. The trim removed 5 bases at V and 3 bases at J, leaving 12 bases unmatched. CDR1 is SGHTA, CDR2 FQGNSA, per germline. The CDR3 sequence is CASSPFGGTGVHYGYTF. Written as DNA, the CDR3 is TGTGCCAGCAGCCCGTTCGGGGGGACAGGGGTGCACTATGGCTACACCTTC.

This sequence joins TRBV7-6 and TRBJ1-1; D ambiguous. The CDR3 has 13 amino acids. V lost 5 bases and J lost 3, with 10 bases in between. Germline values: CDR1 SGHVS, CDR2 FNYEAQ. The CDR3 DNA is TGTGCCAGCAGCGAAGACACCTACACTGAAGCTTTCTTT. This sequence encodes CASSEDTYTEAFF.

The rearrangement joins TRBV5-1 to TRBJ2-2, with a tentative D call TRBD1 (7 bases). The CDR3 covers 15 residues. V was clipped by 0 bases and J by 3 bases, with 9 bases between them. The germline V gene has CDR1 SGHRS and CDR2 YFSETQ. DNA of the CDR3: TGCGCCAGCAGCTTGGTCAGGGGGGACACCGGGGAGCTGTTTTTT. It translates to CASSLVRGDTGELFF.

The chain employs TRBV19 and TRBJ1-3; possibly TRBD1 for D (5 bases). V lost 5 bases to trimming and J lost 0 bases, with 14 bases between them. Germline CDR1 and CDR2: LNHDA and SQIVND (reference sequence). CDR3 length: 16 residues. The CDR3 loop reads CASSPGARASGNTIYF. DNA for the CDR3: TGTGCCAGTAGTCCCGGCGCCAGGGCCTCTGGAAACACCATATATTTT.

This chain joins TRBV18 and TRBJ1-1, with D uncertain. Deletions cut 3 bases from V and 5 bases from J, with 13 bases between. The germline V gene encodes CDR1 KGHSH and CDR2 LQKENI. This CDR3 comprises 14 residues. For the CDR3, the DNA is TGTGCCAGCTCACCCCAAGGAGTGGATACTGAAGCTTTCTTT. As protein: CASSPQGVDTEAFF. The variable domain in full, completed from reference TRBV18 and TRBJ1-1, reads NAGVMQNPRHLVRRRGQEARLRCSPMKGHSHVYWYRQLPEEGLKFMVYLQKENIIDESGMPKERFSAEFPKEGPSILRIQQVVRGDSAAYFCASSPQGVDTEAFFGQGTRLTVV.

Only a few counts were recorded for this clone. The chain carries TRBV5-6 and TRBJ2-3; 10 positions agree with TRBD1. The junction had 13 bases not matched to a gene; V was cut back by 4 bases and J by 2 bases. Germline assignment: CDR1 SGHDT and CDR2 YYEEEE. The CDR3 has 18 amino acids. The CDR3 spells CASSRRDRGLLDTDTQYF. DNA for the CDR3: TGTGCCAGCAGCCGACGGGACAGGGGCCTTTTGGACACAGATACGCAGTATTTT. The full variable domain, with the rest looked up from reference TRBV5-6 and TRBJ2-3, is DAGVTQSPTHLIKTRGQQVTLRCSPKSGHDTVSWYQQALGQGPQFIFQYYEEEERQRGNFPDRFSGHQFPNYSSELNVNALLLGDSALYLCASSRRDRGLLDTDTQYFGPGTRLTVL.

This chain uses TRBV2 with TRBJ2-1; 7 positions match TRBD1. The CDR3 is 15 amino acids. In germline, CDR1 is SNHLY, CDR2 FYNNEI. With V trimmed by 6 bases and J by 5 bases, 10 bases remained unmatched. The CDR3 DNA is TGTGCCAGCAGCGGGGACAGTTCTCCGGACAATGAGCAGTTCTTC. Encoded protein: CASSGDSSPDNEQFF.

The V call is TRBV1, the J call TRBJ2-7; TRBD2 is the table's D call, not checked against the DNA. TRBV1 is a documented pseudogene. CDR3 length equals 18 residues. CDR3 sequence: CTSSQDTHPAGPPYEQYF. The CDR3 region has the DNA TGCACCAGCAGCCAAGACACGCATCCGGCGGGGCCCCCCTACGAGCAGTACTTC.

This sequence joins TRBV7-8 and TRBJ1-1; D is unresolved. Germline lookup yields CDR1 SGHVS and CDR2 FQNEAQ. The V end was cut by 6 bases, the J end by 7 bases, with 12 bases between. The CDR3 loop spans 12 amino acids. CDR3 sequence (DNA): TGTGCCAGCAGTTTCAGTGCTGGTGAAGCTTTCTTT. Its protein product is CASSFSAGEAFF.

The chain uses TRBV18 and TRBJ2-1; 8 bases are a match to TRBD2. The V gene end was trimmed by 1 base and the J gene end by 7 bases; junction bases not matched to a gene: 12. The CDR3 length is 17 residues. Germline CDR1 KGHSH, CDR2 LQKENI. The DNA of the CDR3 is TGTGCCAGCTCACCACAGCGGGGGTCAGCGTCGAGAAATGAGCAGTTCTTC. It translates to CASSPQRGSASRNEQFF.

This chain links TRBV24-1 with TRBJ2-2; D gene unclear. The V end lost 1 base, the J end lost 8 bases, and 4 bases lay between the germline ends. Germline V CDR1 and CDR2: KGHDR, SFDVKD. The CDR3 has 12 amino acids. The CDR3: CATSDFLGELFF. For the CDR3, the DNA is TGTGCCACCAGTGATTTCTTGGGGGAGCTGTTTTTT.

This chain uses TRBV6-5 with TRBJ1-2, with D possibly TRBD1 on 5 matching bases. V lost 7 bases to trimming and J lost 1 base, with 16 bases between them. This CDR3 has 15 amino acids. Germline CDR1 is MNHEY and CDR2 is SVGAGI. The CDR3 DNA reads as TGTGCCAGCATCCAAACGGGGGATCTTAACTATGGCTACACCTTC. It yields the protein CASIQTGDLNYGYTF.

The genes are TRBV30 and TRBJ1-2, with D tentatively TRBD1 (5 bases). Trimming removed 6 bases at V and 5 bases at J, with 13 bases between. The germline CDR1 and CDR2 sequences are GTSNPN and SVGIG (reference sequence). The CDR3 is 12 residues long. CDR3 nucleotide sequence: TGTGCCTGTTGCGAACAGGAATATGGCTACACCTTC. This sequence encodes CACCEQEYGYTF.

The V gene is TRBV28, the J gene TRBJ2-1; no clear D. Trimming shortened V by 6 bases and J by 8 bases, and 11 bases separated the two germline ends. Germline V CDR1 and CDR2: MDHEN, SYDVKM. The CDR3 has 12 residues. CDR3 in DNA: TGTGCCAGCAGCACCTACCTTTATGAGCAGTTCTTC. Its protein product is CASSTYLYEQFF.

In its sample, this clone was seen a few times. The chain joins TRBV5-4 to TRBJ2-7; TRBD2 matches 10 bases. CDR1 SGHNT and CDR2 YYREEE come from the germline V gene (reference sequence). V dropped 3 bases and J dropped 1; count of bases not matched to a gene: 4. CDR3 length: 15 amino acids. CDR3 sequence (DNA): TGTGCCAGCAGCTCCGTAGCGGGGGGTTCCTACGAGCAGTACTTC. It encodes CASSSVAGGSYEQYF.

The J gene is TRBJ2-7, the V gene TRBV11-3, with D maybe TRBD1 (6 bases). The CDR3 has 14 residues. Trimming removed 5 bases at V and 4 bases at J, with 15 bases between. Per the germline V gene, CDR1 is SGHNT and CDR2 is YENEEA. Written as DNA, the CDR3 is TGTGCCAGCAGCAAAGACAGGAACCAATACGAGCAGTACTTC. It translates to CASSKDRNQYEQYF.

V usage is TRBV7-9 and J usage is TRBJ2-1; 8 bases line up with TRBD2. Trimming took 5 bases from V and 6 from J; bases not matched to a gene: 6. The CDR3 spans 14 residues. Germline assignment: CDR1 SEHNR and CDR2 FQNEAQ (reference sequence). The DNA for the CDR3 is TGTGCCAGCAGCGGGAAGGGGACTAGCAATGAGCAGTTCTTC. This encodes CASSGKGTSNEQFF.

The V call is TRBV5-1, the J call TRBJ1-3, with a tentative D call TRBD1 (5 bases). The germline gives CDR1 SGHRS, CDR2 YFSETQ. The CDR3 sequence is 14 residues long. The V end was cut by 0 bases, the J end by 4 bases, with 8 bases between. The CDR3 spells CASSLEGIGNTIYF. CDR3 nucleotide sequence: TGCGCCAGCAGCTTGGAGGGGATCGGAAACACCATATATTTT.

This clone was counted a single time. The genes are TRBV29-1 and TRBJ2-7, with TRBD2 matching over 7 bases. V was clipped by 0 bases and J by 4 bases; unmatched bases: 6. The CDR3 runs to 14 residues. CDR1 and CDR2 from the germline V gene are SQVTM and ANQGSEA. CDR3 DNA sequence: TGCAGCGTTGAAGAAGAGGGAGGGCGGTACGAGCAGTACTTC. It yields the protein CSVEEEGGRYEQYF.

The V gene is TRBV5-1, the J gene TRBJ2-1, with TRBD2 matching 12 bases. After removal of 4 bases from V and 4 bases from J, the junction contained 6 bases not matched to a gene. Germline V gives CDR1 SGHRS, CDR2 YFSETQ. The CDR3 spans 16 residues. The CDR3 is CASSVWTSGEYNEQFF. In nucleotides, the CDR3 is TGCGCCAGCAGCGTCTGGACTAGCGGGGAGTACAATGAGCAGTTCTTC.

A single count supports this clone. The V and J genes are TRBV5-1 and TRBJ2-7, with 8 bases that match TRBD1. This CDR3 has 14 amino acids. V shed 7 bases, J shed 4 bases, and the junction held 10 bases outside the gene matches. The germline gives CDR1 SGHRS, CDR2 YFSETQ. The DNA of the CDR3 is TGCGCCAGCGCCCGGACAGGGAACCGGTACGAGCAGTACTTC. Translated: CASARTGNRYEQYF.

The chain has TRBV6-6 and TRBJ2-7; tentatively, D is TRBD1 (6 bases). The germline V gene has CDR1 MNHNY and CDR2 SVGAGI (reference sequence). V lost 6 bases and J 9 bases, leaving 9 bases between the germline ends. This CDR3 has 10 amino acids. CDR3 in DNA: TGTGCCAGCAGGGGACAAGGGCAGTACTTC. This encodes CASRGQGQYF.

This clone has only a few counts. This chain joins TRBV29-1 and TRBJ1-2, with 7 bases matching TRBD1. Germline V CDR1 and CDR2: SQVTM, ANQGSEA. V gave up 4 bases and J gave up 3 bases; unmatched junction bases: 5. The CDR3 length is 13 residues. CDR3 coding DNA: TGCAGCGTTGCCCACACAGGGGACTATGGCTACACCTTC. This gives the protein CSVAHTGDYGYTF. The whole variable domain, filled in from reference TRBV29-1 and TRBJ1-2, reads SAVISQKPSRDICQRGTSLTIQCQVDSQVTMMFWYRQQPGQSLTLIATANQGSEATYESGFVIDKFPISRPNLTFSTLTVSNMSPEDSSIYLCSVAHTGDYGYTFGSGTRLTVV.

This clone appeared a single time. This sequence joins TRBV15 and TRBJ1-1; D remains ambiguous. The CDR3 has 16 residues. CDR1 is LNHNV and CDR2 is YYDKDF in the germline V gene (reference sequence). Trimming removed 0 bases from V and 0 bases from J, with 11 bases in between. Here the CDR3 reads CATSRDLRQVNTEAFF. For the CDR3, the DNA is TGTGCCACCAGCAGAGATCTCAGACAAGTGAACACTGAAGCTTTCTTT.

This clone has just one count. This sequence joins TRBV9 and TRBJ1-6; tentative D call: TRBD1 (5 bases). The CDR3 is made up of 14 amino acids. V was cut by 4 bases and J by 8 bases, with 13 bases left in between. CDR1 is SGDLS, CDR2 YYNGEE, per germline. The CDR3 loop is CASSITGNDSPLHF. In DNA form, the CDR3 reads TGTGCCAGCAGCATAACAGGAAACGATTCACCCCTCCACTTT.

The chain employs TRBV5-8 and TRBJ2-5, with TRBD1 as a possible D gene (6 bases). V was shortened by 1 base and J by 1 base, with 17 bases between the two germline ends. Germline loops: CDR1 SGHTS, CDR2 YDEGEE. This CDR3 is built from 17 residues. CDR3 DNA: TGTGCCAGCAGCTTGTTAATAACAGGGCGGTTCCAAGAGACCCAGTACTTC. Its protein product is CASSLLITGRFQETQYF.

V is TRBV6-4 and J is TRBJ2-1; 10 bases are a match to TRBD1. V lost 4 bases, J lost 2 bases, and 2 bases stayed unmatched. The CDR3 runs 15 residues. From germline, CDR1 is MRHNA and CDR2 SNTAGT. The CDR3 DNA sequence: TGTGCCAGCAGTGCGGGACAGGGGCCCTACAATGAGCAGTTCTTC. Its protein is CASSAGQGPYNEQFF.